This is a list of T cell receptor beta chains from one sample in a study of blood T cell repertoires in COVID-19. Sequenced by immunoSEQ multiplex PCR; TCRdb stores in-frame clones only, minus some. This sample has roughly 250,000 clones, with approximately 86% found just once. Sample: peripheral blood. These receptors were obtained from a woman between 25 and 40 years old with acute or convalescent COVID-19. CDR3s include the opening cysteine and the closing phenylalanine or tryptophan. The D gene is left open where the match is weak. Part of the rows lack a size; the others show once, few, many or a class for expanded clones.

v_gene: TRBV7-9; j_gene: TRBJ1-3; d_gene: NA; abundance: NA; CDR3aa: CASSPGQYEGTIYF; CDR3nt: TGTGCCAGCAGCCCCGGACAGTATGAAGGCACCATATATTTT
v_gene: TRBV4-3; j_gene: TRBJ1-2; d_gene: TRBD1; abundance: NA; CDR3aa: CASSQDHRGHYGYTF; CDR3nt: TGCGCCAGCAGCCAAGACCACAGGGGGCACTATGGCTACACCTTC
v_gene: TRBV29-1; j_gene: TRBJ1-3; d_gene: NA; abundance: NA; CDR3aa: CSAATTAGNTIYF; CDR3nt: TGCAGCGCTGCCACGACAGCCGGAAACACCATATATTTT
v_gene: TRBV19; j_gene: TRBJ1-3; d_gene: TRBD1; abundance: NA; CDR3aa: CASSMGTGHGNTIYF; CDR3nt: TGTGCCAGTAGTATGGGGACAGGGCACGGAAACACCATATATTTT
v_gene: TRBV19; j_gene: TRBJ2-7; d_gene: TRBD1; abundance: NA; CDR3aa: CASSIPGGSYEQYF; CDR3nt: TGTGCCAGTAGTATACCAGGGGGTTCCTACGAGCAGTACTTC
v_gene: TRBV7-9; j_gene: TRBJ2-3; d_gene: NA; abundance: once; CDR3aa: CASSFIESDTQYF; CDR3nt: TGTGCCAGCAGCTTTATAGAATCAGATACGCAGTATTTT
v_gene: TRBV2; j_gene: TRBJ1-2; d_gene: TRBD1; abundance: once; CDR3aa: CASRRDRGGPNYGYTF; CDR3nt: TGTGCCAGCAGGAGGGACAGGGGGGGACCTAACTATGGCTACACCTTC
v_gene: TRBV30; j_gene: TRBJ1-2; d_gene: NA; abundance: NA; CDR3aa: CAWSVRGPYGYTF; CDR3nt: TGTGCCTGGAGTGTTCGCGGCCCTTATGGCTACACCTTC
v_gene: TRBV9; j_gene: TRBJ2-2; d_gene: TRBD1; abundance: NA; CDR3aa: CASSVAPGQQLELFF; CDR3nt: TGTGCCAGCAGCGTAGCTCCGGGACAGCAACTGGAGCTGTTTTTT
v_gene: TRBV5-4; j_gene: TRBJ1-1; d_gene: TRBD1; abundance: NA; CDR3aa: CASSSRGQGNTEAFF; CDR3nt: TGTGCCAGCAGCTCGAGAGGACAGGGGAACACTGAAGCTTTCTTT
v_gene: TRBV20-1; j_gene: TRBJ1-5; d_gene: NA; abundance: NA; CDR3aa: CSASTGGGQPQHF; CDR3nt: TGCAGTGCTAGTACGGGGGGGGGTCAGCCCCAGCATTTT
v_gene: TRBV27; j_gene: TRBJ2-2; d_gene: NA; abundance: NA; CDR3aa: CASCSWQGNTGELFF; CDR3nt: TGTGCCAGCTGTAGTTGGCAGGGGAACACCGGGGAGCTGTTTTTT
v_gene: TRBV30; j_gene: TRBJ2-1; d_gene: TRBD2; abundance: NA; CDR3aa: CAWSVAGGTYNEQFF; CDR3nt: TGTGCCTGGAGTGTAGCGGGAGGCACCTACAATGAGCAGTTCTTC
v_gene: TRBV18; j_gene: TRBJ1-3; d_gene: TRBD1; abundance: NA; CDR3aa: CASSPRQGRPGNTIYF; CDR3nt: TGTGCCAGCTCACCTCGACAGGGCCGGCCTGGAAACACCATATATTTT
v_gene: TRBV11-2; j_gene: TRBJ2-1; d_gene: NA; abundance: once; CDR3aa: CASSLDDGLREAGIDEQFF; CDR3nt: TGTGCCAGCAGCTTAGATGATGGTTTGAGGGAGGCCGGAATCGATGAGCAGTTCTTC
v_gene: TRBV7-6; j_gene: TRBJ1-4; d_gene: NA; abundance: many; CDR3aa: CASSLGGGTTNEKLFF; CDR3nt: TGTGCCAGCAGCTTAGGGGGGGGAACAACTAATGAAAAACTGTTTTTT
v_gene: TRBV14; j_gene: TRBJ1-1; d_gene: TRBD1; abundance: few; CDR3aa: CASSPMGQGDTEAFF; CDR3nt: TGTGCCAGCAGCCCAATGGGGCAGGGGGACACTGAAGCTTTCTTT
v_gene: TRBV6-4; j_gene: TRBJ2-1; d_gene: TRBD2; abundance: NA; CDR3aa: CASSARLSGTYNEQFF; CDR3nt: TGTGCCAGCAGTGCCCGGCTTAGCGGGACCTACAATGAGCAGTTCTTC
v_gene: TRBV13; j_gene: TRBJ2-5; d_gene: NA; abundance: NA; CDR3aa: CASSFPSEGQETQYF; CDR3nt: TGTGCCAGCAGCTTCCCTAGCGAGGGACAAGAGACCCAGTACTTC
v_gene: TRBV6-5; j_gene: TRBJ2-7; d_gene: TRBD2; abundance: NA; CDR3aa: CASSQRTSTYEQYF; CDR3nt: TGTGCCAGCAGTCAGAGGACTAGCACCTACGAGCAGTACTTC
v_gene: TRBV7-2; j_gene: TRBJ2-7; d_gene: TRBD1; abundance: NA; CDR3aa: CASSLAGGLSYEQYF; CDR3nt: TGTGCCAGCAGCTTAGCAGGGGGCCTTTCCTACGAGCAGTACTTC
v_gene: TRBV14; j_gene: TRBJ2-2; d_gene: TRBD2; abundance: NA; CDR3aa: CASSQEVLAGANTGELFF; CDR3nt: TGTGCCAGCAGCCAAGAAGTTCTAGCGGGAGCCAACACCGGGGAGCTGTTTTTT
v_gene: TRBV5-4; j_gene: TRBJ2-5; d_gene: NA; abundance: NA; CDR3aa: CASSLSPRMETQYF; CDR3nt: TGTGCCAGCAGCTTGTCGCCGAGGATGGAGACCCAGTACTTC
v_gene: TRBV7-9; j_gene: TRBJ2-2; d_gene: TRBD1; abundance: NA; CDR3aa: CATKDRATNTGELFF; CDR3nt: TGTGCCACAAAGGACAGGGCAACGAACACCGGGGAGCTGTTTTTT
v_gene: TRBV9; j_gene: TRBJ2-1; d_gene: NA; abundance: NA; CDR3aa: CASSVGGTYNEQFF; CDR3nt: TGTGCCAGCAGCGTAGGGGGCACATACAATGAGCAGTTCTTC
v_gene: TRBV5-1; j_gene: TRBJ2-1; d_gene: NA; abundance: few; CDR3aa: CASSVQVYNEQFF; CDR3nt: TGCGCCAGCAGCGTACAGGTTTACAATGAGCAGTTCTTC
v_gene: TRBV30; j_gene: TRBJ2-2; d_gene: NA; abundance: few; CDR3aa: CAWRTENTGELFF; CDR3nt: TGTGCCTGGAGGACAGAAAACACCGGGGAGCTGTTTTTT
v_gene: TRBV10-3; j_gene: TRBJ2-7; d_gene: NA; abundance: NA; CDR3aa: CAIRNGGTTYEQYF; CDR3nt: TGTGCCATCAGAAATGGGGGGACCACCTACGAGCAGTACTTC
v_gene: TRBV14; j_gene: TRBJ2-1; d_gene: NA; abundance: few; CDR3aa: CASSLLGTYNEQFF; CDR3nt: TGTGCCAGCAGCCTCCTCGGGACCTACAATGAGCAGTTCTTC
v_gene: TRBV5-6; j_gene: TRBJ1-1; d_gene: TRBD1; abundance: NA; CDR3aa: CASRGQTTEAFF; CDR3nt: TGTGCCAGCAGGGGACAGACCACTGAAGCTTTCTTT
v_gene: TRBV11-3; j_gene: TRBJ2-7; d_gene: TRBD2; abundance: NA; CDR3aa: CASSWASGNYEQYF; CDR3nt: TGTGCCAGCAGCTGGGCTAGCGGGAATTACGAGCAGTACTTC
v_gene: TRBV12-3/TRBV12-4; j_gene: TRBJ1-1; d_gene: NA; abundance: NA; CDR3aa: CASSLQGNTEAFF; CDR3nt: TGTGCCAGCAGTTTACAGGGAAACACTGAAGCTTTCTTT
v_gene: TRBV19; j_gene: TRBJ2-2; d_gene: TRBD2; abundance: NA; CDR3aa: CASSIRLAGGGGELFF; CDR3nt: TGTGCCAGTAGTATCCGGCTAGCGGGAGGAGGCGGGGAGCTGTTTTTT
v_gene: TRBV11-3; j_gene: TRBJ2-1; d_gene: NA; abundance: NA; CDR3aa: CASSLDSAGLDENEQFF; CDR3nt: TGTGCCAGCAGCTTAGATTCGGCGGGCCTGGACGAGAATGAGCAGTTCTTC
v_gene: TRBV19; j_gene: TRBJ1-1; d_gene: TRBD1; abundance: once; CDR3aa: CASTPGGMNTEAFF; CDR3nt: TGTGCCAGTACCCCAGGGGGCATGAACACTGAAGCTTTCTTT
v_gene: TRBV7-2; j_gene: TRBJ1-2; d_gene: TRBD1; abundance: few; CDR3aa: CASSFSGQGALGYTF; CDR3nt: TGTGCCAGCAGCTTTAGTGGACAGGGGGCTTTGGGCTACACCTTC
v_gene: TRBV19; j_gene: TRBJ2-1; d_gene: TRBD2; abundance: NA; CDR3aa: CASSIGGRAAGEQFF; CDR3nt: TGTGCCAGTAGTATAGGGGGGAGGGCCGCTGGTGAGCAGTTCTTC
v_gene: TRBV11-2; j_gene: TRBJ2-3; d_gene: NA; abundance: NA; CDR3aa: CASSLARLDTQYF; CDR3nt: TGTGCCAGCAGCTTAGCCCGGTTGGATACGCAGTATTTT
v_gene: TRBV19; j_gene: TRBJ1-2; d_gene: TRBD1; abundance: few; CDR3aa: CASSFRTGARGYTF; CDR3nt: TGTGCCAGTTCCTTCAGGACAGGGGCTCGTGGCTACACCTTC